This entry features one T cell receptor (beta chain) sequence. Data came from immunoSEQ multiplex PCR; TCRdb stores just in-frame clones and leaves some out. The top ten hold 3% to 4% of the sample, which has more than 80,000 clones, 90% to 95% seen once. This sample was included in a study of T cell changes during pregnancy in multiple sclerosis. This receptor was obtained from a female donor in good health, serving as a control in a pregnancy study. Some clones in this sample may be carry-over from other donors' samples. The sequences come from PBMCs, collected in the first trimester of pregnancy.

CDR3 DNA sequence: TGCAGCGTAATAGCGGGGGGGCTAGTAGATACGCAGTATTTT. Translating it yields CSVIAGGLVDTQYF. This chain connects TRBV29-1 to TRBJ2-3; 11 nucleotides line up with TRBD2. The CDR3 contains 14 residues. From germline, CDR1 is SQVTM and CDR2 ANQGSEA. V shed 6 bases and J 5 bases; nucleotides not matched to a gene: 7.